This T cell receptor (beta chain) was sequenced in a study of cytomegalovirus exposure and HLA in healthy donors. V was pared by 5 bases and J by 2 bases, with 13 bases between. Germline CDR1 MNHNS, CDR2 SASEGT. This CDR3 region has 15 residues. The PCR was carried out with 60 Vbeta primers and 13 Jbeta primers. Produced via immunoSEQ multiplex PCR; TCRdb's table is partial and in-frame only. The sample has some 77,000 clones; 60% to 80% are singletons. The sequence was obtained from a woman between 45 and 60 years old in good health and CMV-seropositive. Sample: PBMCs. The chain links TRBV6-1 to TRBJ1-5; D may be TRBD1 (6 bases). The CDR3 DNA sequence: TGTGCCAGCAGTCTACAGGGCTTTGGCAATCAGCCCCAGCATTTT. It specifies CASSLQGFGNQPQHF.